Below are 15 T cell receptor beta chains sequenced from a single sample in a study of T-cell memory formation after mild COVID-19. TCRdb redid the calling of the 5' RACE reads with MiXCR, one entry per CDR3 protein. The repertoire holds nearly 110,000 distinct CDR3 sequences, about an eighth seen once, with 35% to 50% in the top ten. What was sequenced was PBMCs or a T cell subset sorted from them (not recorded which). These receptors were obtained from a young man who had mild COVID-19 (a few samples of this study predate the infection). Cell type and time point are not known.

This clonotype was picked up a small number of times. The V and J genes are TRBV28 and TRBJ1-1; 8 nucleotides align to TRBD1. The germline V gene has CDR1 MDHEN and CDR2 SYDVKM. This CDR3 is built from 15 residues. J gave up 1 base and V 2 bases, and 3 bases lay outside the gene matches. CDR3 in DNA: TGTGCCAGCAGTTTAGAGACAGGGGAGAACACTGAAGCTTTCTTT. Translating it yields CASSLETGENTEAFF.

There are a few counts of this clonotype. V gene TRBV12-3 or TRBV12-4 combines with J gene TRBJ2-4, with a weak D call TRBD2 (7 bases). Trimming stripped 1 base from V and 2 bases from J, with 12 bases between. The CDR3 consists of 16 residues. The CDR3 loop is CASSLVRGGTKNIQYF. DNA for the CDR3: TGTGCCAGCAGTTTAGTAAGGGGGGGAACCAAAAACATTCAGTACTTC.

This clonotype appeared a few times. V gene TRBV5-1 combines with J gene TRBJ1-1, with D unclear. Trimming removed 2 bases from V and 0 bases from J, with 8 bases in between. The V gene's germline CDR1 is SGHRS and CDR2 YFSETQ. This CDR3 comprises 14 residues. CDR3 loop: CASSFEAMNTEAFF. CDR3 nucleotide sequence: TGCGCCAGCAGCTTCGAAGCAATGAACACTGAAGCTTTCTTT.

This chain uses TRBV6-1 with TRBJ2-5, with D unresolved. This CDR3 region has 16 residues. CDR1 and CDR2 (germline): MNHNS, SASEGT. Trimming took 0 bases from V and 7 from J, leaving 18 bases between them. Written as DNA, the CDR3 is TGTGCCAGCAGTGAAGCGATCTTTAAAGGAGTGGGGACCCAGTACTTC. Protein product: CASSEAIFKGVGTQYF.

This clonotype has a handful of counts. This rearrangement joins TRBV30 to TRBJ2-7; D is unresolved. This CDR3 has 14 amino acids. V lost 0 bases to trimming and J lost 4 bases, with 13 bases between them. Germline CDR1 is GTSNPN and CDR2 is SVGIG (reference sequence). The CDR3 coding sequence is TGTGCCTGGAGTGTATTCCGATTACCATACGAGCAGTACTTC. Translated: CAWSVFRLPYEQYF. Together with reference TRBV30 and TRBJ2-7, the CDR3 gives the full variable domain: SQTIHQWPATLVQPVGSPLSLECTVEGTSNPNLYWYRQAAGRGLQLLFYSVGIGQISSEVPQNLSASRPQDRQFILSSKKLLLSDSGFYLCAWSVFRLPYEQYFGPGTRLTVT.

The V gene is TRBV12-5, the J gene TRBJ1-1; the match to TRBD1 covers 9 bases. The CDR3 has 15 residues. V lost 5 bases and J lost 3; bases outside the gene matches: 7. CDR1 LGHNT and CDR2 FRNRAP come from the germline V gene. Here the CDR3 reads CASGPRDRVDTEAFF. CDR3 bases: TGTGCTAGTGGTCCGAGGGACAGGGTGGACACTGAAGCTTTCTTT.

J is TRBJ2-7 and V is TRBV4-2; D perhaps matches TRBD1 (5 bases). CDR1 is LGHNA, CDR2 YNFKEQ, per germline. V was trimmed by 0 bases and J by 0 bases, leaving 12 bases between them. The CDR3 contains 16 residues. The CDR3 bases are TGTGCCAGCAGCCAAGAAGGGGCTACGAGCTCCTACGAGCAGTACTTC. It specifies CASSQEGATSSYEQYF.

This sequence joins TRBV15 and TRBJ2-4; no definite D call. The V gene's germline CDR1 is LNHNV and CDR2 YYDKDF (reference sequence). Trimming left V 3 bases short and J 8 bases short, with 14 bases between. CDR3 length: 14 amino acids. CDR3 region: CATSSGSRKDIQYF. CDR3 DNA sequence: TGTGCCACCAGCAGCGGTTCCCGGAAGGACATTCAGTACTTC.

This chain uses TRBV20-1 with TRBJ1-2; no reliable D call. The V gene's germline CDR1 is DFQATT and CDR2 SNEGSKA (reference sequence). The CDR3 loop spans 11 amino acids. V was shortened by 0 bases and J by 8 bases, with 7 bases between the two germline ends. DNA for the CDR3: TGCAGTGCTAGAGACCAACGGGGCTACACCTTC. Its translation: CSARDQRGYTF.

This chain connects TRBV25-1 to TRBJ1-2, with TRBD1 matching 7 bases. J gave up 4 bases and V 4 bases, and 12 bases lay outside the gene matches. The CDR3 extends over 16 amino acids. Germline-derived CDR1 and CDR2 are MGHDK and SYGVNS. This CDR3 reads CASSGPGQTDPYGYTF. DNA of the CDR3: TGTGCCAGCAGTGGCCCGGGACAGACGGACCCCTATGGCTACACCTTC.

Only a few counts were recorded for this clonotype. CDR3 residues: CASSYDGGIDTQYF. The CDR3 DNA follows: TGTGCCAGCAGTTACGACGGGGGTATAGATACGCAGTATTTT. The chain employs TRBV6-2 or TRBV6-3 and TRBJ2-3; D might be TRBD2 (6 bases). The CDR3 spans 14 residues. The V and J ends lost 2 bases and 5 bases respectively, with 11 bases between them. Germline V gene data show CDR1 as MNHEY and CDR2 as SVGEGT.

This clonotype was seen ten or more times. The chain couples TRBV20-1 to TRBJ1-2; D remains ambiguous. The CDR3 is 15 residues long. Germline values: CDR1 DFQATT, CDR2 SNEGSKA (reference sequence). Trimming removed 6 bases at V and 0 bases at J, with 17 bases between. The CDR3, as DNA: TGCAGTGCGCGAAGGGTCGGTCCCGCTAACTATGGCTACACCTTC. Protein product: CSARRVGPANYGYTF.

The rearrangement uses TRBV6-5 and TRBJ2-3, with 8 bases fitting TRBD2. V shed 5 bases, J shed 5 bases, and the junction held 3 bases outside the gene matches. The germline V gene encodes CDR1 MNHEY and CDR2 SVGAGI. The CDR3 is 13 amino acids. The CDR3 DNA follows: TGTGCCAGCAGTCGCGGGGGGCTAGATACGCAGTATTTT. This codes for CASSRGGLDTQYF.

The chain is built from TRBV5-4 and TRBJ1-2, with D possibly being TRBD1 (5 bases). CDR3 length equals 15 residues. The germline V and J ends were trimmed by 1 base and 8 bases, with 18 bases remaining between them. From germline, CDR1 is SGHNT and CDR2 YYREEE (reference sequence). As DNA, the CDR3 is TGTGCCAGCAGCTTGTGGGGGGGTCGAGGATTGGGCTACACCTTC. It specifies CASSLWGGRGLGYTF.

The table lists this clonotype with a few counts. The genes are TRBV6-4 and TRBJ2-3, with 8 bases fitting TRBD1. This CDR3 has 14 amino acids. The J segment lost 3 bases and the V segment lost 3 bases, leaving 2 bases of the junction unmatched. CDR1 and CDR2 (germline): MRHNA, SNTAGT. CDR3 protein: CASSETGETDTQYF. The CDR3 region has the DNA TGTGCCAGCAGTGAGACAGGGGAAACAGATACGCAGTATTTT.